Following are 3 T cell receptor beta chains from one sample sequenced in a study of CD8+CD57+ T cells in acquired aplastic anemia. Genomic DNA acted as the template from which TCR beta VDJ combination and CDR3 sequence profiling were carried out. Via MiXCR, TCRdb re-called the reads, giving one row per CDR3 protein. The sample carries over 150,000 distinct CDR3 sequences, about 48% recorded once. The sequencing sample was made of sorted CD4+, CD8+, or CD8+CD57+ T cells (not recorded which) from PBMCs. The receptors originated from a human donor in good health.

Notes on this clonotype: A junction boundary mismatches the germline segment, possibly from a read error. This chain uses TRBV7-2 with TRBJ2-7; D gene unclear. The CDR3 totals 13 residues. Germline V lookup: CDR1 SGHTA, CDR2 FQGNSA. CDR3 nucleotide sequence: TGCGCCAGCAGCCCAGCGCGTACCCTCGAGCAGTACTTC. Translating it yields CASSPARTLEQYF.

Only a few counts were recorded for this clonotype. The chain is built from TRBV20-1 and TRBJ2-1; tentative D call: TRBD1 (5 bases). CDR1 is DFQATT, CDR2 SNEGSKA, per germline (reference sequence). V was clipped by 2 bases and J by 5 bases, with 7 bases between them. The CDR3 runs 12 residues. In nucleotides, the CDR3 is TGCAGTGCTAGACGCAGGGACAATGAGCAGTTCTTC. Protein product: CSARRRDNEQFF.

This clonotype was seen many times. The chain links TRBV5-1 to TRBJ2-7, with D unclear. This CDR3 spans 14 amino acids. Trimming removed 1 base at V and 2 bases at J, with 10 bases between. Looked up from germline, CDR1 is SGHRS and CDR2 is YFSETQ. CDR3 coding DNA: TGCGCCAGCAGCTTGTCTGGGATGCCCTACGAGCAGTACTTC. This encodes CASSLSGMPYEQYF.